This TCR beta chain is drawn from a study of multiple sclerosis patients with progressive multifocal leukoencephalopathy. Overall study results and limits: Most PML patients had lower entropy, suggesting less diverse TRB repertoires.

The length of the CDR3 is 15 residues. Germline assignment: CDR1 SGHAT and CDR2 FQNNGV. Trimming took 3 bases from V and 4 from J; bases not matched to a gene: 6. Time point given: more than 5 months of natalizumab therapy. At 6 months of natalizumab came T1, and at 12 months came T2. Spiked into each PCR were synthetic inline TR CDR3 controls of all V-J pairings. Profiled with immunoSEQ multiplex PCR; TCRdb holds only in-frame clones, not every one. The sample contains 25,000 to 30,000 clones, under 90% of which appear only once. On this clone itself: Its antigen is unidentified.

The clonotype originates from a human donor with multiple sclerosis. Sequencing was performed on PBMCs, taken from a patient treated with natalizumab. The chain is built from TRBV11-2 and TRBJ2-3, with TRBD2 matching 8 bases. The CDR3 protein is CASSFAGGVADTQYF. CDR3 nucleotide sequence: TGTGCCAGCAGCTTCGCGGGAGGAGTCGCAGATACGCAGTATTTT. The full variable domain, its missing parts supplied by reference TRBV11-2 and TRBJ2-3, is EAGVAQSPRYKIIEKRQSVAFWCNPISGHATLYWYQQILGQGPKLLIQFQNNGVVDDSQLPKDRFSAERLKGVDSTLKIQPAKLEDSAVYLCASSFAGGVADTQYFGPGTRLTVL.